The 27 T cell receptor beta chains presented below share a single source sample, sequenced in a study of T cells in localized non-small cell lung cancer. Using immunoSEQ multiplex PCR, the repertoire was profiled, and TCRdb retains in-frame clones only, with some absent. The sample records about 36,000 clones, 87% being singletons. The sequencing here drew on peripheral blood, taken before any cancer treatment. The receptors were sampled from a woman aged 35-75 years with stage I lung adenocarcinoma.

This clone has only one observation. V is TRBV18 and J is TRBJ1-4, with a possible D match to TRBD1 (5 bases). The V end lost 5 bases, the J end lost 5 bases, and 15 bases lay between the germline ends. This CDR3 has 15 amino acids. Germline CDR1 is KGHSH and CDR2 is LQKENI. CDR3 DNA: TGTGCCAGCTCAAATCCAGGGATCCTAAATGAAAAACTGTTTTTT. It encodes CASSNPGILNEKLFF.

The V call is TRBV7-2, the J call TRBJ2-2; possibly TRBD1 or TRBD2 for D (5 bases each). V was trimmed by 5 bases and J by 7 bases, leaving 14 bases between them. Germline V gives CDR1 SGHTA, CDR2 FQGNSA. This CDR3 is 14 amino acids long. The CDR3, as DNA: TGTGCCAGCAGCAGGGACGTCCAATTCGGGGAGCTGTTTTTT. Residues: CASSRDVQFGELFF.

The chain carries TRBV19 and TRBJ2-1, with 12 bases lining up with TRBD1. Germline assignment: CDR1 LNHDA and CDR2 SQIVND (reference sequence). The J segment lost 5 bases and the V segment lost 6 bases, leaving 5 bases of the junction unmatched. There are 15 residues in the CDR3. The CDR3 bases are TGTGCCAGTAGCGGGGGACAGGGGGCAGACAATGAGCAGTTCTTC. The encoded protein is CASSGGQGADNEQFF. The complete variable domain, with remaining parts taken from reference TRBV19 and TRBJ2-1, reads DGGITQSPKYLFRKEGQNVTLSCEQNLNHDAMYWYRQDPGQGLRLIYYSQIVNDFQKGDIAEGYSVSREKKESFPLTVTSAQKNPTAFYLCASSGGQGADNEQFFGPGTRLTVL.

The chain recombines TRBV6-1 with TRBJ1-3; D unresolved. The CDR3 has 18 amino acids. The ends were cut back, 2 bases at V and 0 bases at J, with 17 bases in the middle. Germline V lookup: CDR1 MNHNS, CDR2 SASEGT. The CDR3 is CASSEFGRGRGSGNTIYF. The CDR3 region has the DNA TGTGCCAGCAGTGAATTCGGTAGAGGAAGAGGCTCTGGAAACACCATATATTTT.

J is TRBJ2-1 and V is TRBV19; the D is unclear. Looked up from germline, CDR1 is LNHDA and CDR2 is SQIVND (reference sequence). The CDR3 sequence is 14 residues long. The germline V and J ends were trimmed by 3 bases and 4 bases, with 10 bases remaining between them. The chain's CDR3 is CASSIKRTYNEQFF. The DNA of the CDR3 is TGTGCCAGTAGTATTAAGCGAACTTACAATGAGCAGTTCTTC. The whole variable domain, filled in from reference TRBV19 and TRBJ2-1, reads DGGITQSPKYLFRKEGQNVTLSCEQNLNHDAMYWYRQDPGQGLRLIYYSQIVNDFQKGDIAEGYSVSREKKESFPLTVTSAQKNPTAFYLCASSIKRTYNEQFFGPGTRLTVL.

The chain joins TRBV28 to TRBJ1-3; 9 nucleotides align to TRBD1. With V trimmed by 6 bases and J by 8 bases, 11 bases remained unmatched. Looked up from germline, CDR1 is MDHEN and CDR2 is SYDVKM. This CDR3 is built from 15 residues. CDR3 DNA sequence: TGTGCCAGCAGGGGGGCTCTGGACAGGGGAGACACCATATATTTT. Its protein is CASRGALDRGDTIYF.

The genes are TRBV7-9 and TRBJ2-5; 10 bases are shared with TRBD1. CDR3 length: 14 residues. The V gene's germline CDR1 is SEHNR and CDR2 FQNEAQ (reference sequence). With V trimmed by 5 bases and J by 2 bases, 2 bases remained unmatched. CDR3 sequence (DNA): TGTGCCAGCAGCGACAGGGGGCGTCAAGAGACCCAGTACTTC. Encoded protein: CASSDRGRQETQYF.

V gene TRBV7-2 combines with J gene TRBJ2-4; 8 nucleotides agree with TRBD1. Germline trimming cut 2 bases from V and 2 bases from J; bases unmatched to any gene: 2. CDR3 size: 15 residues. Germline V gene data show CDR1 as SGHTA and CDR2 as FQGNSA. CDR3 bases: TGTGCCAGCAGCTTACGACAGGGGTCCAAAAACATTCAGTACTTC. Its protein is CASSLRQGSKNIQYF.

A remark on this clone: Different DNA sequences within this sample yield the same CDR3. The chain combines TRBV27 with TRBJ2-5; unclear D gene. Germline assignment: CDR1 MNHEY and CDR2 SMNVEV (reference sequence). V lost 6 bases and J 5 bases, leaving 4 bases between the germline ends. CDR3 length: 10 amino acids. The CDR3 coding sequence is TGTGCCAGCAGAGGGGAGACCCAGTACTTC. Its translation is CASRGETQYF.

This clone showed up just once. The chain recombines TRBV11-2 with TRBJ1-1; D ambiguous. The germline CDR1 and CDR2 sequences are SGHAT and FQNNGV. The CDR3 runs 15 residues. V was pared by 3 bases and J by 1 base, with 12 bases between. The CDR3 loop reads CASSLSGIQNTEAFF. The DNA of the CDR3 is TGTGCCAGCAGCTTGAGCGGAATTCAGAACACTGAAGCTTTCTTT. Filled out from reference TRBV11-2 and TRBJ1-1, the complete variable domain reads EAGVAQSPRYKIIEKRQSVAFWCNPISGHATLYWYQQILGQGPKLLIQFQNNGVVDDSQLPKDRFSAERLKGVDSTLKIQPAKLEDSAVYLCASSLSGIQNTEAFFGQGTRLTVV.

The chain is built from TRBV5-1 and TRBJ2-4; perhaps TRBD2 as D (6 bases). Germline loops: CDR1 SGHRS, CDR2 YFSETQ. V lost 4 bases to trimming and J lost 0 bases, with 11 bases between them. This CDR3 contains 15 residues. The CDR3 sequence: CASSEPGLAKNIQYF. The DNA of the CDR3 is TGCGCCAGCAGCGAGCCGGGACTAGCCAAAAACATTCAGTACTTC.

This chain links TRBV15 with TRBJ1-2; 7 positions agree with TRBD1. Germline CDR1 reads LNHNV; CDR2 reads YYDKDF (reference sequence). V lost 3 bases to trimming and J lost 4 bases; unmatched junction nucleotides: 8. The CDR3 extends over 15 amino acids. The chain's CDR3 is CATSRKGQTLYGYTF. DNA for the CDR3: TGTGCCACCAGCAGGAAGGGACAGACCCTCTATGGCTACACCTTC.

The rearrangement joins TRBV7-9 to TRBJ1-6, with 8 bases that match TRBD1. Unmatched junction bases numbered 3, after V lost 3 bases and J lost 14 bases. This CDR3 is built from 12 residues. The germline gives CDR1 SEHNR, CDR2 FQNEAQ (reference sequence). The CDR3 reads CASSLPDRALHF. The CDR3 coding sequence is TGTGCCAGCAGCTTGCCGGACAGGGCCCTCCACTTT.

The genes are TRBV5-6 and TRBJ1-6; 8 nucleotides align to TRBD1. This CDR3 region has 15 residues. Per the germline V gene, CDR1 is SGHDT and CDR2 is YYEEEE. V lost 1 base, J lost 14 bases, and 11 bases stayed unmatched. This CDR3 is CASSLRQGTGLALHF. The CDR3 coding sequence is TGTGCCAGCAGCTTGAGACAGGGGACTGGGTTGGCCCTCCACTTT. Full variable domain (rest looked up from reference TRBV5-6 and TRBJ1-6): DAGVTQSPTHLIKTRGQQVTLRCSPKSGHDTVSWYQQALGQGPQFIFQYYEEEERQRGNFPDRFSGHQFPNYSSELNVNALLLGDSALYLCASSLRQGTGLALHFGNGTRLTVT.

This chain joins TRBV15 and TRBJ1-5, with D uncertain. The CDR3 contains 16 residues. Germline V gene sequence: CDR1 LNHNV, CDR2 YYDKDF (reference sequence). V was shortened by 0 bases and J by 0 bases, with 9 bases between the two germline ends. CDR3 loop: CATSRDPRPSNQPQHF. As DNA, the CDR3 is TGTGCCACCAGCAGAGATCCGAGGCCTAGCAATCAGCCCCAGCATTTT.

A single count supports this clone. The chain links TRBV6-5 to TRBJ2-5; no firm D call. V gave up 6 bases and J gave up 9 bases, with 20 bases separating them. Germline-derived CDR1 and CDR2 are MNHEY and SVGAGI. The CDR3 runs 14 residues. CDR3 bases: TGTGCCAGCAGCCAGCCCGGACGGAAATTGGCCCAGTACTTC. This codes for CASSQPGRKLAQYF.

The chain has TRBV28 and TRBJ1-2; a possible D gene is TRBD1 (6 bases). V shed 6 bases and J shed 8 bases, with 28 bases lying between them. Germline V gene lookup returns CDR1 MDHEN and CDR2 SYDVKM. The CDR3 runs to 17 residues. CDR3 region: CASRGLWGRGPPKGYTF. CDR3 nucleotide sequence: TGTGCCAGCAGGGGTTTATGGGGCAGGGGCCCACCCAAAGGCTACACCTTC.

The rearrangement uses TRBV4-3 and TRBJ2-5; D ambiguous. This CDR3 spans 14 amino acids. The V end was cut by 1 base, the J end by 4 bases, with 10 bases between. Per germline, CDR1 LGHNA and CDR2 YSLEER. CDR3 bases: TGCGCCAGCAGCCAAGTCCTAGGCGGAGAGACCCAGTACTTC. Protein: CASSQVLGGETQYF.

The V gene is TRBV5-1, the J gene TRBJ2-7; D is perhaps TRBD1 (7 bases). Trimming pared 3 bases from V and 2 bases from J, leaving 12 bases between. The length of the CDR3 is 14 residues. Germline V lookup: CDR1 SGHRS, CDR2 YFSETQ. As DNA, the CDR3 is TGCGCCAGCAGCTGGGGCAGGGGGGCCTACGAGCAGTACTTC. Amino acids: CASSWGRGAYEQYF. Combining the CDR3 with reference TRBV5-1 and TRBJ2-7 gives the whole variable domain KAGVTQTPRYLIKTRGQQVTLSCSPISGHRSVSWYQQTPGQGLQFLFEYFSETQRNKGNFPGRFSGRQFSNSRSEMNVSTLELGDSALYLCASSWGRGAYEQYFGPGTRLTVT.

The chain couples TRBV10-3 to TRBJ1-2, with 9 bases lining up with TRBD1. The CDR3 is 14 residues long. V dropped 2 bases and J dropped 4; count of bases not matched to a gene: 2. Germline assignment: CDR1 ENHRY and CDR2 SYGVKD. The CDR3 region has the DNA TGTGCCATCAGTGAGACAGGGGGCGGCTATGGCTACACCTTC. Amino acid sequence: CAISETGGGYGYTF.

The chain employs TRBV7-2 and TRBJ2-1; D is perhaps TRBD2 (6 bases). Germline V gives CDR1 SGHTA, CDR2 FQGNSA. Trimming removed 1 base at V and 9 bases at J, with 22 bases between. This CDR3 is 17 amino acids long. The CDR3 region has the DNA TGTGCCAGCAGCTTAGGGGTGGTTCGGGGGAGTCAGGGTGAGCAGTTCTTC. Its translation: CASSLGVVRGSQGEQFF.

V gene TRBV2 combines with J gene TRBJ2-7; TRBD2 is a possible D gene (5 bases). Germline V gene lookup returns CDR1 SNHLY and CDR2 FYNNEI. CDR3 length equals 15 residues. V was shortened by 5 bases and J by 3 bases, with 17 bases between the two germline ends. CDR3 nucleotide sequence: TGTGCCAGCAGTCCCCCTGCGTTCGGGAACTACGAGCAGTACTTC. As protein: CASSPPAFGNYEQYF.

Note on this clone: The sample carries other DNA sequences with the same CDR3. The CDR3 region has the DNA TGCGCCAGCAGCTTTGGGACGGAGAATTCACCCCTCCACTTT. It yields the protein CASSFGTENSPLHF. This chain links TRBV5-1 with TRBJ1-6, with a tentative D call TRBD1 (5 bases). CDR3 length: 14 residues. Trimming stripped 2 bases from V and 7 bases from J, with 10 bases between. Germline CDR1 reads SGHRS; CDR2 reads YFSETQ.

The gene calls are TRBV4-1 and TRBJ2-7, with 11 bases that match TRBD2. The CDR3 spans 16 residues. Germline CDR1 reads MGHRA; CDR2 reads YSYEKL. V shed 3 bases and J 5 bases; nucleotides not matched to a gene: 9. CDR3 region: CASSQASSGGWDEQYF. CDR3 nucleotides: TGCGCCAGCAGCCAGGCGTCTAGCGGGGGGTGGGACGAGCAGTACTTC.

CDR3 amino acids: CASSKLMHFSYEQYF. CDR3 sequence (DNA): TGTGCCAGCAGCAAATTAATGCACTTCTCCTACGAGCAGTACTTC. V gene TRBV21-1 combines with J gene TRBJ2-7; TRBD2, the table's D call, lacks a check against the DNA. TRBV21-1 corresponds to a pseudogene. The CDR3 totals 15 residues.

The V and J genes are TRBV30 and TRBJ2-3; D is uncertain. The CDR3 sequence is 13 residues long. V dropped 3 bases and J dropped 1 base, with 8 bases sitting between them. Per the germline V gene, CDR1 is GTSNPN and CDR2 is SVGIG (reference sequence). Here the CDR3 reads CAWRGSRTDTQYF. The CDR3 DNA is TGTGCCTGGAGGGGATCTCGCACAGATACGCAGTATTTT. The whole variable domain, remainder taken from reference TRBV30 and TRBJ2-3, is SQTIHQWPATLVQPVGSPLSLECTVEGTSNPNLYWYRQAAGRGLQLLFYSVGIGQISSEVPQNLSASRPQDRQFILSSKKLLLSDSGFYLCAWRGSRTDTQYFGPGTRLTVL.

Note on this clone: Sequence at one end of the junction differs from germline and may be a read error. This chain connects TRBV11-2 to TRBJ2-1; D call uncertain. CDR1 and CDR2 from the germline V gene are SGHAT and FQNNGV. This CDR3 is built from 13 residues. The CDR3 DNA reads TGTGCCAGCAGCATAGATATGAACAATGAGCAGTTCTTC. It yields the protein CASSIDMNNEQFF.